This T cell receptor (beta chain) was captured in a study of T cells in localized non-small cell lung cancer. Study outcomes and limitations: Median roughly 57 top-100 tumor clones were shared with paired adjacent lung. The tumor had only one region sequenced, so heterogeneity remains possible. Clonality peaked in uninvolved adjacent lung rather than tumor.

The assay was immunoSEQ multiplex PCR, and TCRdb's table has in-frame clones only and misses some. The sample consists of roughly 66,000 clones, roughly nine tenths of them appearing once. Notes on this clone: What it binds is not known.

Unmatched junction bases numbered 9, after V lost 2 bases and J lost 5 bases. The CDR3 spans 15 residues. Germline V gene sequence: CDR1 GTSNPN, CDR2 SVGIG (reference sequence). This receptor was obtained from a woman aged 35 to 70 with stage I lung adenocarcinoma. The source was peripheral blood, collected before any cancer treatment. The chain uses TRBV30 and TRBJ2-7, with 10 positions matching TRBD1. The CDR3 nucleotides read TGTGCCTGGAGTCTCACCGGGACAGGGGACGACGAGCAGTACTTC. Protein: CAWSLTGTGDDEQYF.